This TCR beta chain is from a study of blood T cell repertoires in COVID-19. Across the whole study: Acute and convalescent COVID-19 samples came from the United States, Italy and Spain.

Seattle's cohort entered during active infection and was followed longitudinally. V lost 5 bases, J lost 8 bases, and 14 bases stayed unmatched. The CDR3 covers 16 residues. In germline, CDR1 is LGHNA, CDR2 YNFKEQ. Per the original data handling: It was from reference gene primer amplification that nucleated cell counts were estimated. Clones were read by immunoSEQ multiplex PCR, and TCRdb kept only the in-frame ones, dropping some. That table gives V, J and clone size, and the DNA gave D and trimming. The data show roughly 230,000 clones, 85% seen once. The chain recombines TRBV4-2 with TRBJ1-4, with 7 positions matching TRBD1. The clonotype comes from a man aged 50 or older with COVID-19, enrolled during active disease. Sequenced sample: peripheral blood. CDR3 sequence: CASSLQGRNVREKLFF. CDR3 DNA: TGTGCCAGCAGCTTACAGGGGCGGAATGTTCGAGAAAAACTGTTTTTT.